This T cell receptor beta chain appears in the sequencing data of a study of cytomegalovirus exposure and HLA in healthy donors. Study observations and caveats: Confirmation in vitro established that a few CMV-associated chains were specific for CMV antigens.

The CDR3 contains 14 residues. Germline CDR1 and CDR2: MNHNS and SASEGT. Trimming pared 6 bases from V and 2 bases from J, leaving 14 bases between. This table comes from immunoSEQ multiplex PCR, and its TCRdb copy is limited to in-frame clones, with some not included. Found here are roughly 130,000 clones, 85% to 90% of them singletons; the top ten hold about 3.7%. Comments on this clone: Its specificity is unknown.

This clonotype was sampled from a man between 25 and 39 years old in good health and CMV-seronegative. The chain couples TRBV6-1 to TRBJ2-7; D is possibly TRBD1 (5 bases). Material: PBMCs. Written as DNA, the CDR3 is TGTGCCAGCAGACGGATAGGGGTGCCCTACGAGCAGTACTTC. Its translation: CASRRIGVPYEQYF.